Included here is one TCR beta chain sequence, with context. CDR1 is SGHRS and CDR2 is YFSETQ in the germline V gene. There are 15 residues in the CDR3. V was trimmed by 0 bases and J by 4 bases, leaving 12 bases between them. The sample is drawn from a study of glioma-infiltrating T cells after dendritic cell vaccination. For the study at large: Patients received autologous tumor lysate-pulsed dendritic cell vaccination between the early 2000s and the early 2010s.

The primer mix had 60 V beta and 13 J beta primers. Measured with immunoSEQ multiplex PCR; TCRdb has only the in-frame clones, and not every one. The table lists about 96,000 clones, around 80% of them singletons, with less than 7% in the top ten. Here the sequenced sample was blood, taken before dendritic cell vaccination. The chain employs TRBV5-1 and TRBJ2-3; maybe TRBD1 (6 bases). The clonotype originates from a human donor with glioblastoma. CDR3 region: CASSLAPGVADTQYF. DNA for the CDR3: TGCGCCAGCAGCTTGGCACCAGGGGTAGCAGATACGCAGTATTTT.